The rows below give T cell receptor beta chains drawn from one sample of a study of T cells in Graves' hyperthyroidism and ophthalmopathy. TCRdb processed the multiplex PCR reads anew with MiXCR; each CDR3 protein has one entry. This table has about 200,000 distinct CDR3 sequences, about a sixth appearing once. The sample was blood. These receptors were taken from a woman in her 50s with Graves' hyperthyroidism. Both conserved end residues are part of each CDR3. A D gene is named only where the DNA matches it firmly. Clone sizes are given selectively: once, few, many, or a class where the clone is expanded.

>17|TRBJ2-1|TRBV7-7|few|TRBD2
TGTGCTAGCAGCTTAAGCGGGACTAGCGGGCCCTACAATGAGCAGTTCTTC
CASSLSGTSGPYNEQFF
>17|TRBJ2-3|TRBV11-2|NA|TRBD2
TGTGCCAGCAGCGTAAGCGGGACTAGCGGGAGTTTAGATACGCAGTATTTT
CASSVSGTSGSLDTQYF
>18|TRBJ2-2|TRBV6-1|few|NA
TGTGCCAGCAGTGAGCGAGTAAGGGTTTTTTTGAACACCGGGGAGCTGTTTTTT
CASSERVRVFLNTGELFF
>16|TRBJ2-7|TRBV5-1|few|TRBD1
TGCGCCAGCAGCTTGGCCTTGGACAGGGTAGGATACGAGCAGTACTTC
CASSLALDRVGYEQYF
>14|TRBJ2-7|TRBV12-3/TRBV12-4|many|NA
TGTGCCAGCAGACAGGGCGTAGCTACCTACGAGCAGTACTTC
CASRQGVATYEQYF
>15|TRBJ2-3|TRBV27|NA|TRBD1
TGTGCCAGCAGTTTAGGGGACAGGGTATCAGATACGCAGTATTTT
CASSLGDRVSDTQYF
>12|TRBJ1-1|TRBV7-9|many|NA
TGTGCCAGCAGCTTAGCGCACAATGAAGCTTTCTTT
CASSLAHNEAFF
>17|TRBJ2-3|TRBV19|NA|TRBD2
TGTGCCAGTAGCCAGCTAGCGGGAGGGAGGTGGACAGATACGCAGTATTTT
CASSQLAGGRWTDTQYF
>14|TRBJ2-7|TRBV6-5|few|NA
TGTGCCAGCAGTTTCCCCGACCCTAGCTACGAGCAGTACTTC
CASSFPDPSYEQYF
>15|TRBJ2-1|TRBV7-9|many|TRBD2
TGTGCCAGCAGCTCGATAGCGGGAGGGTACAATGAGCAGTTCTTC
CASSSIAGGYNEQFF
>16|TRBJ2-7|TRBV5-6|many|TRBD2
TGTGCCAGCAGCTTTTCAGCGGGAGGGCCGGCCTACGAGCAGTACTTC
CASSFSAGGPAYEQYF
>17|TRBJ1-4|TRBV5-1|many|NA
TGCGCCAGCAGCCGACAGAACTTGCTCGCAACTAATGAAAAACTGTTTTTT
CASSRQNLLATNEKLFF
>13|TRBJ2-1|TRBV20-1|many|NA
TGCAGTGCTAGTATGCTAGTCTACAATGAGCAGTTCTTC
CSASMLVYNEQFF
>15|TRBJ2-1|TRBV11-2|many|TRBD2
TGTGCCAGCAGCGGATGGGGCGGGAGTTGGAATGAGCAGTTCTTC
CASSGWGGSWNEQFF
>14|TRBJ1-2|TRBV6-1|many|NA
TGTGCCAGCAGTGAAGCATCAGGGGCCTATGGCTACACCTTC
CASSEASGAYGYTF
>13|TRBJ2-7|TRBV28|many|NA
TGTGCCAGCAGACGACAGTCTACCTACGAGCAGTACTTC
CASRRQSTYEQYF
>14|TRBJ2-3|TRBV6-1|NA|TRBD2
TGTGCCAGCTCCGGGACTAGCGAGACAGATACGCAGTATTTT
CASSGTSETDTQYF
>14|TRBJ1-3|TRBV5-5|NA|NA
TGTGCCAGCAGCCGGGATGGCTCTGGAAACACCATATATTTT
CASSRDGSGNTIYF
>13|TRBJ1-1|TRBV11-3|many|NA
TGTGCCAGCAGACCCGCGTGGGGTCGAGAAGCTTTCTTT
CASRPAWGREAFF
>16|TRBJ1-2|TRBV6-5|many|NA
TGTGCCAGCAGTTACTCGGTTTCGGGCGGCTTCTATGGCTACACCTTC
CASSYSVSGGFYGYTF
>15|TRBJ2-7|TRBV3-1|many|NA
TGTGCCAGCAGCCAAGACTGGCAGAGTGGGTACGAGCAGTACTTC
CASSQDWQSGYEQYF